Shown below are 20 T cell receptor beta chains from a single sample sequenced in a study of blood T cell repertoires in COVID-19. This table comes from immunoSEQ multiplex PCR, and its TCRdb copy is limited to in-frame clones, with some not included. The repertoire holds more than 110,000 clones, about three quarters seen once, with 4.5% in the top ten. Sequencing input: peripheral blood. These receptors originate from a woman of 80 years or more with active or convalescent COVID-19.

In nucleotides, the CDR3 is TGTGCCAGCAGTTACCGGCCGGAAACGGGAACTGAAGCTTTCTTT. Translated: CASSYRPETGTEAFF. V gene TRBV6-6 combines with J gene TRBJ1-1; D unclear. This CDR3 is 15 amino acids long. The V end was cut by 2 bases, the J end by 5 bases, with 15 bases between. Germline values: CDR1 MNHNY, CDR2 SVGAGI (reference sequence).

The chain recombines TRBV10-2 with TRBJ2-5; maybe TRBD2 (5 bases). CDR3 length equals 15 residues. V gave up 3 bases and J gave up 5 bases, with 16 bases separating them. CDR1 and CDR2 from the germline V gene are WSHSY and SAAADI. DNA of the CDR3: TGCGCCAGCAGTGACCCCGTCGGGGTCGGGGAGACCCAGTACTTC. Protein sequence: CASSDPVGVGETQYF.

The chain carries TRBV10-1 and TRBJ2-1; the match to TRBD1 covers 7 bases. CDR3 length: 15 amino acids. From germline, CDR1 is WNHNN and CDR2 SYGVQD (reference sequence). The V gene end was trimmed by 5 bases and the J gene end by 0 bases; junction bases not matched to a gene: 4. The CDR3 loop is CASSPTGASYNEQFF. CDR3 bases: TGCGCCAGCAGTCCAACAGGGGCCTCCTACAATGAGCAGTTCTTC.

The gene calls are TRBV19 and TRBJ2-2, with 9 bases lining up with TRBD2. This CDR3 spans 15 amino acids. J was trimmed by 9 bases and V by 3 bases; bases with no gene match: 8. Germline V lookup: CDR1 LNHDA, CDR2 SQIVND (reference sequence). The CDR3 loop reads CASSIGGGAPRELFF. As DNA, the CDR3 is TGTGCCAGTAGTATCGGCGGGGGGGCCCCCAGGGAGCTGTTTTTT.

This clone is deemed medium-sized. The CDR3 coding sequence is TGTGCCAGCAGCTTGCCAGGGCGCATAAGCTATGGCTACACCTTC. Its protein is CASSLPGRISYGYTF. The chain employs TRBV7-9 and TRBJ1-2, with D possibly being TRBD1 (5 bases). Germline V gene data show CDR1 as SEHNR and CDR2 as FQNEAQ (reference sequence). V lost 3 bases and J 4 bases, leaving 15 bases between the germline ends. The CDR3 length is 15 residues.

This clone was found a few times. The chain couples TRBV19 to TRBJ2-3, with a possible D match to TRBD1 (6 bases). The CDR3 length is 14 residues. The V gene lost 1 base and the J gene lost 3 bases, with 8 bases spanning the gap. In germline, CDR1 is LNHDA, CDR2 SQIVND (reference sequence). The CDR3, as DNA: TGTGCCAGTAGTATAGCGGGACATACAGATACGCAGTATTTT. Its translation is CASSIAGHTDTQYF.

The CDR3 bases are TGTGCCAGCACACCTGGCAGACAAGAGACCCAGTACTTC. It specifies CASTPGRQETQYF. V is TRBV2 and J is TRBJ2-5; D is undetermined. V was shortened by 7 bases and J by 2 bases, with 11 bases between the two germline ends. In germline, CDR1 is SNHLY, CDR2 FYNNEI. The CDR3 loop spans 13 amino acids.

The rearrangement links TRBV19 to TRBJ1-2; the D gene is possibly TRBD1 (5 bases). CDR1 and CDR2 from the germline V gene are LNHDA and SQIVND (reference sequence). Trimming shortened V by 6 bases and J by 6 bases, and 14 bases separated the two germline ends. The CDR3 runs to 13 residues. CDR3 coding DNA: TGTGCCAGTAGCCTGGGGGGGTTCAATGGCTACACCTTC. This translates into CASSLGGFNGYTF.

CDR3 bases: TGTGCCAGTAGTTTAGTGACTAGCGGGGGGCCCTACAATGAGCAGTTCTTC. This codes for CASSLVTSGGPYNEQFF. V usage is TRBV19 and J usage is TRBJ2-1; TRBD2 aligns across 13 bases. V was clipped by 5 bases and J by 2 bases; unmatched bases: 6. Per germline, CDR1 LNHDA and CDR2 SQIVND (reference sequence). The CDR3 consists of 17 residues.

The chain joins TRBV4-2 to TRBJ2-5; D may be TRBD2 (8 bases). CDR3 size: 17 residues. V lost 1 base and J lost 5, with 20 bases in between. Germline V gene lookup returns CDR1 LGHNA and CDR2 YNFKEQ. The CDR3 protein is CASSQVSGTRGRETQYF. CDR3 sequence (DNA): TGTGCCAGCAGCCAAGTTTCTGGGACTAGGGGGCGGGAGACCCAGTACTTC.

The V and J genes are TRBV6-1 and TRBJ2-6, with 8 bases matching TRBD1. V lost 4 bases, J lost 0 bases, and 8 bases stayed unmatched. Per the germline V gene, CDR1 is MNHNS and CDR2 is SASEGT. The CDR3 contains 18 residues. For the CDR3, the DNA is TGTGCCAGCAGTGGACCGGGACAGGCAGACTCTGGGGCCAACGTCCTGACTTTC. This gives the protein CASSGPGQADSGANVLTF.

This clone occurred a few times. This chain joins TRBV19 and TRBJ1-5; D may be TRBD1 (5 bases). Trimming removed 4 bases from V and 3 bases from J, with 13 bases in between. This CDR3 has 15 amino acids. CDR1 is LNHDA, CDR2 SQIVND, per germline (reference sequence). In nucleotides, the CDR3 is TGTGCCAGTAGTAATCGGGGGGTTTACAATCAGCCCCAGCATTTT. Encoded protein: CASSNRGVYNQPQHF.

V is TRBV10-1 and J is TRBJ2-2; 8 nucleotides align to TRBD1. With V trimmed by 9 bases and J by 6 bases, 6 bases remained unmatched. The CDR3 has 13 residues. Germline CDR1 and CDR2: WNHNN and SYGVQD (reference sequence). The CDR3 sequence is CASTDRAAGELFF. The CDR3 DNA reads TGCGCCAGTACGGACAGGGCAGCCGGGGAGCTGTTTTTT.

This clone was recorded only once. The chain employs TRBV19 and TRBJ1-2; a possible D gene is TRBD1 (6 bases). The CDR3 runs to 14 residues. Per the germline V gene, CDR1 is LNHDA and CDR2 is SQIVND (reference sequence). The V gene lost 4 bases and the J gene lost 4 bases, with 13 bases spanning the gap. DNA for the CDR3: TGTGCCAGTAGTACCGTCACAGGGACCTATGGCTACACCTTC. Its translation is CASSTVTGTYGYTF. The whole variable domain, filled in from reference TRBV19 and TRBJ1-2, reads DGGITQSPKYLFRKEGQNVTLSCEQNLNHDAMYWYRQDPGQGLRLIYYSQIVNDFQKGDIAEGYSVSREKKESFPLTVTSAQKNPTAFYLCASSTVTGTYGYTFGSGTRLTVV.

The V and J genes are TRBV2 and TRBJ2-5; D is possibly TRBD2 (6 bases). The CDR3 is 17 amino acids. V was shortened by 6 bases and J by 5 bases, with 25 bases between the two germline ends. In germline, CDR1 is SNHLY, CDR2 FYNNEI. CDR3 in amino acids: CASSDWRGHGFEETQYF. DNA of the CDR3: TGTGCCAGCAGCGATTGGAGGGGCCACGGTTTCGAGGAGACCCAGTACTTC.

This clone turned up a few times. The J gene is TRBJ1-2, the V gene TRBV7-9; 9 bases map to TRBD1. This CDR3 spans 17 amino acids. Germline CDR1 and CDR2: SEHNR and FQNEAQ (reference sequence). V shed 1 base, J shed 4 bases, and the junction held 10 bases outside the gene matches. The CDR3 nucleotides read TGTGCCAGCAGCTTAGAGGGACAGGGATTTAGGGGCTATGGCTACACCTTC. It is translated as CASSLEGQGFRGYGYTF.

This clone came up a few times. CDR3 sequence reads: CASSLSGVLREQYF. The CDR3 DNA follows: TGTGCCAGCAGCTTAAGCGGGGTTCTACGGGAGCAGTACTTC. The V and J genes are TRBV7-3 and TRBJ2-7, with a weak D call TRBD2 (6 bases). The V end was cut by 1 base, the J end by 7 bases, with 14 bases between. Germline loops: CDR1 SGHTA, CDR2 FQGTGA. CDR3 length equals 14 residues.

The J gene is TRBJ1-1, the V gene TRBV18, with 10 bases that match TRBD1. J was trimmed by 0 bases and V by 4 bases; bases with no gene match: 5. The CDR3 consists of 16 residues. Germline values: CDR1 KGHSH, CDR2 LQKENI. The CDR3 is CASSLGQGDLNTEAFF. CDR3 coding DNA: TGTGCCAGCTCACTCGGACAGGGGGACCTGAACACTGAAGCTTTCTTT.

The rearrangement links TRBV6-5 to TRBJ2-3, with a weak D call TRBD1 (5 bases). The CDR3 length is 13 residues. The V and J ends lost 10 bases and 2 bases respectively, with 13 bases between them. From germline, CDR1 is MNHEY and CDR2 SVGAGI. The CDR3 spells CATHRGITDTQYF. In DNA, the CDR3 is TGTGCCACCCATAGGGGAATCACAGATACGCAGTATTTT.

The CDR3 bases are TGTGCCAGCAGTTTAAGAGTTTTTCAGCCCCAGCATTTT. It is translated as CASSLRVFQPQHF. The chain recombines TRBV27 with TRBJ1-5; D remains ambiguous. The CDR3 loop spans 13 amino acids. V gave up 2 bases and J gave up 6 bases, with 8 bases separating them. Germline V lookup: CDR1 MNHEY, CDR2 SMNVEV (reference sequence).